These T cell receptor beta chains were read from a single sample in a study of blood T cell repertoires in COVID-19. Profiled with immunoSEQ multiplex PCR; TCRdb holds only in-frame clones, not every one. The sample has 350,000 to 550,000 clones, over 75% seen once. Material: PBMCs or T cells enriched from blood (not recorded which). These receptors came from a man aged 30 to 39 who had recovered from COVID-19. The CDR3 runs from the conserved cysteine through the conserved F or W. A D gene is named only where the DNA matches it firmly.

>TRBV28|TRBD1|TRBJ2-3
CASRWGQRLDTQYF
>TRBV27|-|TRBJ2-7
CASSPRGAGADKQYF
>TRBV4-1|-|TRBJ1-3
CASSPPGGTRNTIYF
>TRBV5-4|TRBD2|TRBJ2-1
CASSAIGGEGLNEQFF
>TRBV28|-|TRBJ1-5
CASSTGNQPQHF
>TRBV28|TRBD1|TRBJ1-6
CASRLTGTGAGSPLHF
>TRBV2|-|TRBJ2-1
CATLFYNEQFF
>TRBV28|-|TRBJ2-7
CASSRLSRDEQYF
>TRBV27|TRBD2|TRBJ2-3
CASSLTSGSSDTQYF
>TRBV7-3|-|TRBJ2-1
CASSLFSFGTRADVAYNEQFF
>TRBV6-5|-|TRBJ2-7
CASSYSSSALYYEQYF
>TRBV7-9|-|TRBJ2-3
CASSAPGDTQYF
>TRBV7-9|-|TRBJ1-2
CASTKGEGLHGYTF
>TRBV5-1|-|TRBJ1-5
CASSPQGGGYQPQHF
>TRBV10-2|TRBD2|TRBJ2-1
CASRLAGVDEQFF
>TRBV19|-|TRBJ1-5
CASSISQGGGNQPQHF
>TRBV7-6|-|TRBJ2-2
CASSLVSGENTGELFF
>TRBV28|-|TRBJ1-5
CASSRDSYSNQPQHF
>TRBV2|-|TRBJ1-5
CASSETGLDQPQHF
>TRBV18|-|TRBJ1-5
CASSPPPGALSNQPQHF
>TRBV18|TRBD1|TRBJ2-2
CASSKSGGPNTGELFF
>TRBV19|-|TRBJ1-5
CASSYGANQPQHF
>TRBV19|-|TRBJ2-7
CASSIGLSYEQYF
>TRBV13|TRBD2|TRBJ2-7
CASSSGGLYEQYF
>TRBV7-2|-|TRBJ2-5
CASSLVELGETQYF
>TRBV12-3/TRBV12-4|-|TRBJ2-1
CASSIPGGYEQFF
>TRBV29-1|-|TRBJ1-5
CSVGGQGIGNQPQHF
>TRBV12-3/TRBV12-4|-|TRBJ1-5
CASSGHEDQPQHF
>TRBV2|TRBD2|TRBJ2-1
CASSGKGRGSSYNEQFF
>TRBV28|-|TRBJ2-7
CASSRSSAAGYEQYF
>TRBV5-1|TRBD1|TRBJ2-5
CASSFTGVGETQYF
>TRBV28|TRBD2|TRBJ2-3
CASSRSGGPVDTQYF
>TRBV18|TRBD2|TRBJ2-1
CASSPREAGDEQFF
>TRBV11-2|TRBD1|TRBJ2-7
CASRTGTGPYEQYF
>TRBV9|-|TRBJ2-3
CASTLLGLSTDTQYF
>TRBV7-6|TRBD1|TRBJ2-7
CASSLAGGQGSEQYF
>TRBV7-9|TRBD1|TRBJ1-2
CASSSPTGVYGYTF
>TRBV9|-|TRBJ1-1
CASRRVDTEAFF
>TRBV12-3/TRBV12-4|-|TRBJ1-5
CASNSQGQPQHF
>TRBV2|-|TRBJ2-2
CASSLLGELFF
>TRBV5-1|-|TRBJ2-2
CASSRTSENTGELFF
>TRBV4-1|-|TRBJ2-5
CASSQVGRGQETQYF
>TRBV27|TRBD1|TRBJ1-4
CASSSRQGGEKLFF
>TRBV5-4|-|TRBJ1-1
CASSLGRLNTEAFF
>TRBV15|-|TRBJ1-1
CATSRDPGAEAFF
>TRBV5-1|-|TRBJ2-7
CASSKQGIGRREQYF
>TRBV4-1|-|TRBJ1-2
CASSQDTGVRGYTF
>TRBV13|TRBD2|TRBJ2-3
CASSLRLAEITDTQYF